This is a list of T cell receptor beta chains from one sample in a study of control samples from healthy donors and cancer patients. Sequencing was performed with immunoSEQ multiplex PCR; in TCRdb, only in-frame clones are kept and a portion is missing. The sample contains 110,000 or so clones, 70% to 90% of which appear only once. What was sequenced was blood. The receptors stem from a man aged 45-65 years in good health. Each CDR3 is given with its conserved first and last residue. The D gene is left open where the match is weak. Size tells how often a clone was seen (once, few, many) or the class of an expanded clone, and some rows leave it out.

V gene: TRBV7-9; clone size: NA; D gene: TRBD1; J gene: TRBJ1-1; CDR3 DNA: TGTGCCAGCAGCAAGGACAGGGCGAAGAACACTGAAGCTTTCTTT; CDR3 protein: CASSKDRAKNTEAFF
V gene: TRBV7-9; clone size: many; D gene: NA; J gene: TRBJ1-1; CDR3 DNA: TGTGCCAGCAGCTTACAGGGAATGGGGAACACTGAAGCTTTCTTT; CDR3 protein: CASSLQGMGNTEAFF
V gene: TRBV27; clone size: NA; D gene: NA; J gene: TRBJ2-3; CDR3 DNA: TGTGCCAGCAGTTTATCGAGCACAGATACGCAGTATTTT; CDR3 protein: CASSLSSTDTQYF
V gene: TRBV4-2; clone size: NA; D gene: TRBD1; J gene: TRBJ1-6; CDR3 DNA: TGTGCCAGCAGCCAAGATCAGGACAGGGGGCATTCACCCCTCCACTTT; CDR3 protein: CASSQDQDRGHSPLHF
V gene: TRBV10-3; clone size: once; D gene: NA; J gene: TRBJ1-1; CDR3 DNA: TGTGCCATCAGTGAGTCTTCAGGGGTGGACACTGAAGCTTTCTTT; CDR3 protein: CAISESSGVDTEAFF
V gene: TRBV7-9; clone size: NA; D gene: NA; J gene: TRBJ1-1; CDR3 DNA: TGTGCCAGCAGCCGGGACCTTAACACTGAAGCTTTCTTT; CDR3 protein: CASSRDLNTEAFF
V gene: TRBV11-1; clone size: NA; D gene: NA; J gene: TRBJ1-4; CDR3 DNA: TGTGCCAGCAGCTTACAGGGAGGGGGAGAAAAACTGTTTTTT; CDR3 protein: CASSLQGGGEKLFF
V gene: TRBV4-3; clone size: NA; D gene: NA; J gene: TRBJ2-5; CDR3 DNA: TGCGCCAGCAGCCAAGATATGGGGGAGCAAGAGACCCAGTACTTC; CDR3 protein: CASSQDMGEQETQYF
V gene: TRBV5-5; clone size: few; D gene: NA; J gene: TRBJ1-2; CDR3 DNA: TGTGCCAGCAGCTTTGATTTGACATGGGGCAGGGGCTACACCTTC; CDR3 protein: CASSFDLTWGRGYTF
V gene: TRBV18; clone size: NA; D gene: TRBD1; J gene: TRBJ1-2; CDR3 DNA: TGTGCCAGCTCACCAACGGACAGGAACTATGGCTACACCTTC; CDR3 protein: CASSPTDRNYGYTF
V gene: TRBV14; clone size: NA; D gene: NA; J gene: TRBJ1-4; CDR3 DNA: TGTGCCAGCAGCCAAGATCGAGGAGGGTGGAAACTGTTTTTT; CDR3 protein: CASSQDRGGWKLFF
V gene: TRBV6-6; clone size: NA; D gene: NA; J gene: TRBJ1-5; CDR3 DNA: TGTGCCAGCAGTTCCCCGACAGCTAGCAATCAGCCCCAGCATTTT; CDR3 protein: CASSSPTASNQPQHF
V gene: TRBV7-2; clone size: NA; D gene: TRBD1; J gene: TRBJ2-5; CDR3 DNA: TGTGCCAGCAGCTTAGTGAGAGGGACAGGGGCATCTAAAGAGACCCAGTACTTC; CDR3 protein: CASSLVRGTGASKETQYF
V gene: TRBV5-4; clone size: NA; D gene: NA; J gene: TRBJ2-1; CDR3 DNA: TGTGCCAGCAGCTTGGGAGGCGGACTCTACTACAATGAGCAGTTCTTC; CDR3 protein: CASSLGGGLYYNEQFF
V gene: TRBV7-9; clone size: NA; D gene: NA; J gene: TRBJ2-7; CDR3 DNA: TGTGCCAGCAGCTCCGGGGCCTTCTACGAGCAGTACTTC; CDR3 protein: CASSSGAFYEQYF
V gene: TRBV11-2; clone size: NA; D gene: NA; J gene: TRBJ2-2; CDR3 DNA: TGTGCCAGCAGCTCGCCAGGCTGGGAGGCGAACACCGGGGAGCTGTTTTTT; CDR3 protein: CASSSPGWEANTGELFF
V gene: TRBV9; clone size: NA; D gene: NA; J gene: TRBJ1-2; CDR3 DNA: TGTGCCAGCAGCGTAGCTTGGGGGGGCTATGGCTACACCTTC; CDR3 protein: CASSVAWGGYGYTF
V gene: TRBV6-6; clone size: NA; D gene: NA; J gene: TRBJ1-1; CDR3 DNA: TGTGCCAGCAGTTACACGTTTTCGAACACTGAAGCTTTCTTT; CDR3 protein: CASSYTFSNTEAFF
V gene: TRBV9; clone size: NA; D gene: TRBD1; J gene: TRBJ2-2; CDR3 DNA: TGTGCCAGCAGCGTAGGAGGGGGCCTCACCACCGGGGAGCTGTTTTTT; CDR3 protein: CASSVGGGLTTGELFF
V gene: TRBV5-1; clone size: NA; D gene: TRBD2; J gene: TRBJ2-7; CDR3 DNA: TGCGCCAGCAGCTTGGAGCGGGGCGGGTACGAGCAGTACTTC; CDR3 protein: CASSLERGGYEQYF
V gene: TRBV2; clone size: NA; D gene: TRBD1; J gene: TRBJ1-2; CDR3 DNA: TGTGCCAGCAGTGAGGACAGGGAAGACGGCTACACCTTC; CDR3 protein: CASSEDREDGYTF
V gene: TRBV6-6; clone size: NA; D gene: NA; J gene: TRBJ1-4; CDR3 DNA: TGTGCCAGCAGGGGGCCGAATAATGAAAAACTGTTTTTT; CDR3 protein: CASRGPNNEKLFF
V gene: TRBV5-1; clone size: NA; D gene: NA; J gene: TRBJ1-1; CDR3 DNA: TGCGCCAGCAGCAGGACCGCGGGGGACACTGAAGCTTTCTTT; CDR3 protein: CASSRTAGDTEAFF
V gene: TRBV5-4; clone size: NA; D gene: TRBD1; J gene: TRBJ2-7; CDR3 DNA: TGTGCCAGCAGCTTGGGGCAGGGGGCTGCCTACGAGCAGTACTTC; CDR3 protein: CASSLGQGAAYEQYF
V gene: TRBV6-1; clone size: NA; D gene: NA; J gene: TRBJ1-3; CDR3 DNA: TGTGCCAGCAGTGAACAGTGGGCAGGACCGGGAAACACCATATATTTT; CDR3 protein: CASSEQWAGPGNTIYF
V gene: TRBV30; clone size: NA; D gene: NA; J gene: TRBJ1-2; CDR3 DNA: TGTGCCTGGAGCGGGAAAGGGCTAATCTATGGCTACACCTTC; CDR3 protein: CAWSGKGLIYGYTF
V gene: TRBV28; clone size: NA; D gene: NA; J gene: TRBJ1-1; CDR3 DNA: TGTGCCAGCCTCAGCCCCCTGAACACTGAAGCTTTCTTT; CDR3 protein: CASLSPLNTEAFF
V gene: TRBV10-3; clone size: NA; D gene: NA; J gene: TRBJ2-1; CDR3 DNA: TGTGCCAGCCAGAGGCCTAGCGCCTACAATGAGCAGTTCTTC; CDR3 protein: CASQRPSAYNEQFF
V gene: TRBV27; clone size: NA; D gene: TRBD1; J gene: TRBJ1-5; CDR3 DNA: TGTGCCAGCAGTCCGGACAGGGCCAATCAGCCCCAGCATTTT; CDR3 protein: CASSPDRANQPQHF
V gene: TRBV5-6; clone size: NA; D gene: NA; J gene: TRBJ2-1; CDR3 DNA: TGTGCCAGCAGCTTAGCCCATGAGCAGTTCTTC; CDR3 protein: CASSLAHEQFF
V gene: TRBV5-1; clone size: NA; D gene: TRBD2; J gene: TRBJ2-2; CDR3 DNA: TGCGCCAGCAGCTTGGGGCCAAGCGGGGTAAACACCGGGGAGCTGTTTTTT; CDR3 protein: CASSLGPSGVNTGELFF
V gene: TRBV7-9; clone size: NA; D gene: NA; J gene: TRBJ2-5; CDR3 DNA: TGTGCCAGCAGCTCCTCGACAGAAAAAGAGACCCAGTACTTC; CDR3 protein: CASSSSTEKETQYF
V gene: TRBV5-6; clone size: NA; D gene: NA; J gene: TRBJ2-2; CDR3 DNA: TGTGCCAGCAGCTTGGGACAGGAGAACACCGGGGAGCTGTTTTTT; CDR3 protein: CASSLGQENTGELFF
V gene: TRBV27; clone size: NA; D gene: NA; J gene: TRBJ2-3; CDR3 DNA: TGTGCCAGCAGTTTATACTTTGAGAAGCCAGATACGCAGTATTTT; CDR3 protein: CASSLYFEKPDTQYF
V gene: TRBV10-3; clone size: once; D gene: NA; J gene: TRBJ2-7; CDR3 DNA: TGTGCCATCAACACGGGACATAACTACGAGCAGTACTTC; CDR3 protein: CAINTGHNYEQYF
V gene: TRBV6-5; clone size: NA; D gene: NA; J gene: TRBJ1-5; CDR3 DNA: TGTGCCAGCCGAGGATACAATCAGCCCCAGCATTTT; CDR3 protein: CASRGYNQPQHF
V gene: TRBV7-9; clone size: NA; D gene: TRBD2; J gene: TRBJ2-1; CDR3 DNA: TGTGCCAGCAGCTTAGTTGGGGGGGTTTACAATGAGCAGTTCTTC; CDR3 protein: CASSLVGGVYNEQFF